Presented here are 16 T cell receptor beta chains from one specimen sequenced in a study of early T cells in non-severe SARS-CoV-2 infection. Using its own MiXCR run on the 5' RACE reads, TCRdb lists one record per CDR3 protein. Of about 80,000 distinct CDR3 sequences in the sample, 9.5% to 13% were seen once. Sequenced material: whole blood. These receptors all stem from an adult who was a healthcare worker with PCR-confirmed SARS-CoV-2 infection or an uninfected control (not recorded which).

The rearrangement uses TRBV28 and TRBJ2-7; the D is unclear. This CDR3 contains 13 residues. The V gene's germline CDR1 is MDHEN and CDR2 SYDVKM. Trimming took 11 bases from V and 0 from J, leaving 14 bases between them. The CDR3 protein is CAARSYDSYEQYF. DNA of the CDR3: TGTGCCGCCCGGTCGTACGACTCCTACGAGCAGTACTTC.

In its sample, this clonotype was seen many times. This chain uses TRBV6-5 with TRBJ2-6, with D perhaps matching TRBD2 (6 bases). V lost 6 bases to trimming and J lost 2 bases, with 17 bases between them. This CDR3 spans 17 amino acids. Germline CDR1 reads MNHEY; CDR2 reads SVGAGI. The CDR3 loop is CASSRRTGRPGANVLTF. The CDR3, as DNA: TGTGCCAGCAGCCGTCGGACTGGGAGGCCTGGGGCCAACGTCCTGACTTTC.

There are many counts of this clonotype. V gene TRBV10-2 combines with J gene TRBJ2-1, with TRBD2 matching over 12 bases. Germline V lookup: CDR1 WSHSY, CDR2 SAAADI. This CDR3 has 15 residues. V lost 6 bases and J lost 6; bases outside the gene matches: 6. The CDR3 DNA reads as TGCGCCAGCAGACTAGCGGGAGGAGATATCAATGAGCAGTTCTTC. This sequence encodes CASRLAGGDINEQFF.

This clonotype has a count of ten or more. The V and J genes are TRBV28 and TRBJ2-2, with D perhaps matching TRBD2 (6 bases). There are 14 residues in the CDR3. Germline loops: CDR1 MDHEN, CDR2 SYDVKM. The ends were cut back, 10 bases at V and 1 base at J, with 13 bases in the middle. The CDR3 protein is CAIKGGENTGELFF. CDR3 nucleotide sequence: TGTGCCATTAAGGGCGGGGAGAACACCGGGGAGCTGTTTTTT.

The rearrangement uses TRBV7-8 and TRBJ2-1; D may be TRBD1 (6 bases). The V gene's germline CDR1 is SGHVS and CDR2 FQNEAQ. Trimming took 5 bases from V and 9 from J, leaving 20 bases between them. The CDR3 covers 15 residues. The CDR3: CASSRDRIFPPEQFF. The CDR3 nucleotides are TGTGCCAGCAGCCGAGACAGGATATTCCCACCTGAGCAGTTCTTC.

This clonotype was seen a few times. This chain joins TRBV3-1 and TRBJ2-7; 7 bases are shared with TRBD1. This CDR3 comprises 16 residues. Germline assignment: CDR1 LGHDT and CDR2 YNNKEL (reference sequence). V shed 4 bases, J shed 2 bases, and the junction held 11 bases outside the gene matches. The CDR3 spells CASSRLPPTGTYEQYF. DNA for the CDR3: TGTGCCAGCAGCCGATTGCCTCCGACAGGGACCTACGAGCAGTACTTC.

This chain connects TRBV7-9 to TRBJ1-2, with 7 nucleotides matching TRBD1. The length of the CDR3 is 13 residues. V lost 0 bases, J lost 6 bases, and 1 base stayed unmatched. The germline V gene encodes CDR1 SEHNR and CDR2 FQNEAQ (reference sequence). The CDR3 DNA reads TGTGCCAGCAGCTTAGCTACAGGGGATGGCTACACCTTC. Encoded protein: CASSLATGDGYTF.

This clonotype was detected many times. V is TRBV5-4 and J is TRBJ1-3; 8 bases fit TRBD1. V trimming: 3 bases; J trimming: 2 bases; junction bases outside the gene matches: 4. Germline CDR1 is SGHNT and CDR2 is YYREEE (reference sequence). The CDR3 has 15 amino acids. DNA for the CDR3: TGTGCCAGCAGCTCCGACAGGGGAACTGGAAACACCATATATTTT. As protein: CASSSDRGTGNTIYF.

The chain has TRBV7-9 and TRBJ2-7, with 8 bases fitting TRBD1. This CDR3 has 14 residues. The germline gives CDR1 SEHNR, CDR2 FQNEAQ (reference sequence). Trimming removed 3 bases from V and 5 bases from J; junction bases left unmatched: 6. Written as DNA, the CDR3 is TGTGCCAGCAGCTTGGAACAGGGGGTCCACGAGCAGTACTTC. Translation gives CASSLEQGVHEQYF.

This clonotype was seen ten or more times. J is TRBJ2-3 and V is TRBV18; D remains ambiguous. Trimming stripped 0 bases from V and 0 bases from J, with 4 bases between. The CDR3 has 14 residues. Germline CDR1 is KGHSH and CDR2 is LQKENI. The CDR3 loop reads CASSPPSSTDTQYF. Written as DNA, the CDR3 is TGTGCCAGCTCACCACCGTCTAGCACAGATACGCAGTATTTT.

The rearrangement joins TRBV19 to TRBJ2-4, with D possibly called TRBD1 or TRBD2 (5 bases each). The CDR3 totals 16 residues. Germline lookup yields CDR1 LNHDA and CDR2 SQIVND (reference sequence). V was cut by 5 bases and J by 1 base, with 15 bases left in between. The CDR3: CASSAGTLGAKNIQYF. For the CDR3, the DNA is TGTGCCAGTAGTGCCGGGACCCTCGGGGCCAAAAACATTCAGTACTTC. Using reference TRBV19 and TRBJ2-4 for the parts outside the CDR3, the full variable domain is DGGITQSPKYLFRKEGQNVTLSCEQNLNHDAMYWYRQDPGQGLRLIYYSQIVNDFQKGDIAEGYSVSREKKESFPLTVTSAQKNPTAFYLCASSAGTLGAKNIQYFGAGTRLSVL.

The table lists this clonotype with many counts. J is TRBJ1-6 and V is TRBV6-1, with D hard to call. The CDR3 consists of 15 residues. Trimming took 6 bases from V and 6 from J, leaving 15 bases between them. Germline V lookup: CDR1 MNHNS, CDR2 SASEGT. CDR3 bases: TGTGCCAGCAGCGTGTGGTCCGGGAGTAATTCACCCCTCCACTTT. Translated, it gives CASSVWSGSNSPLHF.

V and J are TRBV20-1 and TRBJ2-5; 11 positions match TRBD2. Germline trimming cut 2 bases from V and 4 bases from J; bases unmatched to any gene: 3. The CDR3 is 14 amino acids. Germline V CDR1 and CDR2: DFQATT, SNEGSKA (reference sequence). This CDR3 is CSARQGLAGETQYF. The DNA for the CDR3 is TGCAGTGCTAGACAAGGACTAGCGGGAGAGACCCAGTACTTC.

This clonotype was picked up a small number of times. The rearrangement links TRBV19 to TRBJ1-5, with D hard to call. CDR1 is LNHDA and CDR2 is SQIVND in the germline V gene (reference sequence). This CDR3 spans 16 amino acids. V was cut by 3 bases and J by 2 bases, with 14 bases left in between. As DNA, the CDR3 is TGTGCCAGTAGTATCCCCGGGTGGAACGGCAATCAGCCCCAGCATTTT. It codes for CASSIPGWNGNQPQHF.

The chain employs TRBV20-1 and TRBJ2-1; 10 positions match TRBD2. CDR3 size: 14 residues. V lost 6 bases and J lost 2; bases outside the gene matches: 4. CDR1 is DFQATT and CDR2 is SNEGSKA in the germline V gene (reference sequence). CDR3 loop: CSAERGGPYNEQFF. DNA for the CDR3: TGCAGTGCAGAGCGGGGGGGACCCTACAATGAGCAGTTCTTC.

CDR3 DNA: TGTGCCAGCTCACCGGAAGGGACTGCCAGGTCCTACGAGCAGTACTTC. It translates to CASSPEGTARSYEQYF. The chain couples TRBV18 to TRBJ2-7, with D perhaps matching TRBD2 (6 bases). The germline V and J ends were trimmed by 3 bases and 1 base, with 16 bases remaining between them. From germline, CDR1 is KGHSH and CDR2 LQKENI. The CDR3 consists of 16 residues.